The T cell receptor beta chain described here comes from a study of blood T cell repertoires in COVID-19. On the study more broadly: The study drew acute and convalescent COVID-19 samples from the United States, Italy and Spain.

V was trimmed by 3 bases and J by 0 bases, leaving 11 bases between them. The CDR3 is 16 amino acids. CDR1 and CDR2 from the germline V gene are SGHTA and FQGNSA. Original analysis: Using reference gene primer amplification, nucleated cell counts were estimated. Produced via immunoSEQ multiplex PCR; TCRdb's table is partial and in-frame only. V and J calls and clone size are those listed in that table; D and trimming were worked out from the DNA. The data contain 150,000 to 200,000 clones, about nine tenths of them seen just once; the ten biggest clones take up about 1.9%. The receptor comes from a young man who had recovered from COVID-19. Material: peripheral blood. V and J are TRBV7-2 and TRBJ2-2; D is perhaps TRBD2 (6 bases). The chain's CDR3 is CASSFRRGTNTGELFF. CDR3 DNA sequence: TGTGCCAGCAGCTTTCGGCGGGGAACGAACACCGGGGAGCTGTTTTTT.